This paragraph covers one T cell receptor (beta chain) sequence. The antigen is not known. PCR used 60 Vbeta primers and 13 Jbeta primers. Sequenced by immunoSEQ multiplex PCR; TCRdb stores in-frame clones only, minus some. The table records roughly 200,000 clones, roughly 77% of them present only once. This sample was taken from a study of cytomegalovirus exposure and HLA in healthy donors. Study results and caveats: Differences between HLA loci emerged in a later analysis of TCR association rates, with DRB1 most and HLA-C fewest.

The germline gives CDR1 LNHNV, CDR2 YYDKDF (reference sequence). This CDR3 contains 17 residues. V lost 5 bases, J lost 1 base, and 9 bases stayed unmatched. Source material: PBMCs. The V and J genes are TRBV15 and TRBJ2-3, with 10 nucleotides matching TRBD2. This TCR came from a man between 35 and 55 years old in good health and CMV-seropositive. The CDR3 reads CATSGKTSGFRTDTQYF. CDR3 DNA: TGTGCCACCAGCGGAAAGACTAGCGGGTTCCGCACAGATACGCAGTATTTT.